The T cell receptor (beta chain) described here comes from a study of blood T cell repertoires in COVID-19. Study in general: COVID-19 samples from acute and convalescent phases originated in the United States, Italy and Spain.

Per the authors' pipeline: Quantification of nucleated cells was approximated via reference gene primer amplification. Here immunoSEQ multiplex PCR was the method, and the copy in TCRdb shows in-frame clones only, minus some. V and J calls and clone size are as listed in that table; D and trimming were resolved from the DNA. The sample carries around 300,000 clones, 86% recorded once. Only a few counts were recorded for this clone. The V gene's germline CDR1 is GTSNPN and CDR2 SVGIG (reference sequence). The CDR3 extends over 11 amino acids. The V end lost 6 bases, the J end lost 3 bases, and 8 bases lay between the germline ends. The cohort comprised adults aged 18 to 89 years residing in 24 US areas. Symptom resolution, clearance, or two negative PCRs marked donors in Cohort 3 as recovered.

J is TRBJ1-1 and V is TRBV30, with D uncertain. This receptor was obtained from a woman in her late teens or twenties who had recovered from COVID-19. The specimen sequenced was PBMCs or T cells enriched from blood (not recorded which). Here the CDR3 reads CACERDTEAFF. CDR3 coding DNA: TGTGCCTGCGAGCGGGACACTGAAGCTTTCTTT.